A single sample is the source of the 7 T cell receptor beta chains below, sequenced in a study of blood T cell dynamics during melanoma immunotherapy. Time point: pre-treatment baseline. Data came from immunoSEQ multiplex PCR; TCRdb stores just in-frame clones and leaves some out. The table records about 12,000 clones, just under 90% of them present only once. The source was blood, collected from a patient treated with checkpoint blockade. The receptor set was obtained from a human donor with melanoma.

The chain carries TRBV14 and TRBJ1-1; TRBD1 is a possible D gene (6 bases). Germline V CDR1 and CDR2: SGHDN, FVKESK. The CDR3 is 13 amino acids. Trimming stripped 5 bases from V and 3 bases from J, with 10 bases between. CDR3 DNA: TGTGCCAGCAGCTATGGACAGCACACTGAAGCTTTCTTT. Its protein product is CASSYGQHTEAFF.

The chain uses TRBV2 and TRBJ2-7; D ambiguous. Germline V CDR1 and CDR2: SNHLY, FYNNEI. The CDR3 is 14 residues long. Trimming removed 3 bases at V and 0 bases at J, with 9 bases between. Here the CDR3 DNA reads TGTGCCAGCAGTGACAGAATAACCTCCTACGAGCAGTACTTC. Its protein is CASSDRITSYEQYF. The whole variable domain, remainder taken from reference TRBV2 and TRBJ2-7, is EPEVTQTPSHQVTQMGQEVILRCVPISNHLYFYWYRQILGQKVEFLVSFYNNEISEKSEIFDDQFSVERPDGSNFTLKIRSTKLEDSAMYFCASSDRITSYEQYFGPGTRLTVT.

J is TRBJ2-5 and V is TRBV7-3; the D gene is possibly TRBD2 (5 bases). The germline CDR1 and CDR2 sequences are SGHTA and FQGTGA. The CDR3 covers 14 residues. Trimming left V 5 bases short and J 4 bases short, with 14 bases between. The CDR3 nucleotides read TGTGCCAGCAGCCGAGGGCCCACCCCAGAGACCCAGTACTTC. Translating it yields CASSRGPTPETQYF.

The CDR3 is CASSQKRRGNRTDTQYF. Written as DNA, the CDR3 is TGTGCCAGCAGCCAGAAAAGGCGGGGTAACCGCACAGATACGCAGTATTTT. V usage is TRBV14 and J usage is TRBJ2-3; D may be TRBD2 (6 bases). The CDR3 totals 17 residues. CDR1 and CDR2 (germline): SGHDN, FVKESK. The V end lost 3 bases, the J end lost 1 base, and 17 bases lay between the germline ends. The variable domain in full, completed from reference TRBV14 and TRBJ2-3, reads EAGVTQFPSHSVIEKGQTVTLRCDPISGHDNLYWYRRVMGKEIKFLLHFVKESKQDESGMPNNRFLAERTGGTYSTLKVQPAELEDSGVYFCASSQKRRGNRTDTQYFGPGTRLTVL.

This chain uses TRBV7-9 with TRBJ1-2, with D possibly being TRBD1 (6 bases). CDR1 SEHNR and CDR2 FQNEAQ come from the germline V gene (reference sequence). CDR3 length: 17 amino acids. V lost 6 bases to trimming and J lost 0 bases, with 20 bases between them. The CDR3 loop is CASRLTGTTGTNYGYTF. DNA for the CDR3: TGTGCCAGCAGATTAACCGGGACAACCGGGACTAACTATGGCTACACCTTC. The full variable domain, with the rest looked up from reference TRBV7-9 and TRBJ1-2, is DTGVSQNPRHKITKRGQNVTFRCDPISEHNRLYWYRQTLGQGPEFLTYFQNEAQLEKSRLLSDRFSAERPKGSFSTLEIQRTEQGDSAMYLCASRLTGTTGTNYGYTFGSGTRLTVV.

The chain employs TRBV6-1 and TRBJ1-2; 12 nucleotides line up with TRBD1. This CDR3 is built from 17 residues. The J segment lost 3 bases and the V segment lost 3 bases, leaving 8 bases of the junction unmatched. CDR1 and CDR2 from the germline V gene are MNHNS and SASEGT. CDR3 protein: CASSDRGQGAEDYGYTF. CDR3 coding DNA: TGTGCCAGCAGTGATCGGGGACAGGGGGCGGAAGACTATGGCTACACCTTC.

The V gene is TRBV4-1, the J gene TRBJ1-4; D is possibly TRBD1 (5 bases). The CDR3 length is 15 residues. The V end lost 2 bases, the J end lost 0 bases, and 7 bases lay between the germline ends. The V gene's germline CDR1 is MGHRA and CDR2 YSYEKL. The CDR3 spells CASSQLTATNEKLFF. CDR3 sequence (DNA): TGCGCCAGCAGCCAACTGACAGCAACTAATGAAAAACTGTTTTTT.